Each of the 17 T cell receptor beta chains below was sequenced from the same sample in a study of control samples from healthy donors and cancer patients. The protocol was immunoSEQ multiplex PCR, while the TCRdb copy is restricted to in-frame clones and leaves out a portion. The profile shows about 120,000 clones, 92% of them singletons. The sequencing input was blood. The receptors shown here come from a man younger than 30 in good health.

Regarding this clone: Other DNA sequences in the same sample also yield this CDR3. The DNA of the CDR3 is TGTGCCAGCAGCGTAGCGACCGGGGAGCTGTTTTTT. This encodes CASSVATGELFF. V is TRBV9 and J is TRBJ2-2; D unresolved. CDR3 size: 12 residues. Germline V gives CDR1 SGDLS, CDR2 YYNGEE. V lost 0 bases and J 5 bases, leaving 2 bases between the germline ends.

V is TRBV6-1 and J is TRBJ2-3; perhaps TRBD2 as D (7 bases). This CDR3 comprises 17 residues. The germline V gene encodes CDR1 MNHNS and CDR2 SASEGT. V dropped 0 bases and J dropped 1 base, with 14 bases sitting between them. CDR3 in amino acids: CASSEALGGGGTDTQYF. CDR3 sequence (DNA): TGTGCCAGCAGTGAAGCGCTGGGAGGGGGTGGCACAGATACGCAGTATTTT.

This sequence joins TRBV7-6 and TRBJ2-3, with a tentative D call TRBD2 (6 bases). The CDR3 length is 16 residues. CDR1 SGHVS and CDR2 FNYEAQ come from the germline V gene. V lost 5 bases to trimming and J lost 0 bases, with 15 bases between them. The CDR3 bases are TGTGCCAGCAGCATAGGGTATGGGACTAGCACAGATACGCAGTATTTT. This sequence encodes CASSIGYGTSTDTQYF.

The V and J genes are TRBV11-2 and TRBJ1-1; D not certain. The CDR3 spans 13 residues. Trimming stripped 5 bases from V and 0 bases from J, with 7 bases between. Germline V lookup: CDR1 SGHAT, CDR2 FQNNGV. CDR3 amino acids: CASSLYMNTEAFF. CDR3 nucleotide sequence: TGTGCCAGCAGCCTCTACATGAACACTGAAGCTTTCTTT.

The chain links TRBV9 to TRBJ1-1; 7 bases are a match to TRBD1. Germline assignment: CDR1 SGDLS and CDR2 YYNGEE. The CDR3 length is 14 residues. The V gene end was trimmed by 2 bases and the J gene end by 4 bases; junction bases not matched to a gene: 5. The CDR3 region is CASSVGGTATEAFF. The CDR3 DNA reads TGTGCCAGCAGCGTGGGGGGGACAGCCACTGAAGCTTTCTTT.

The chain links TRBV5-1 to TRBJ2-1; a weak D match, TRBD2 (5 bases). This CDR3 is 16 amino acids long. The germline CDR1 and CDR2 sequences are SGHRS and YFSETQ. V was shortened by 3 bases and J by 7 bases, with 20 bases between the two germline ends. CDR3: CASSSGTREMGNEQFF. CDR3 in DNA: TGCGCCAGCAGCTCGGGAACTAGGGAGATGGGGAATGAGCAGTTCTTC.

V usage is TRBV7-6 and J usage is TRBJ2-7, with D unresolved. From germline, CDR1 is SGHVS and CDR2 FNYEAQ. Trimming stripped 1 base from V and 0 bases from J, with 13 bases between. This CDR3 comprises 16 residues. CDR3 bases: TGTGCCAGCAGCTTAGGGGCGGCGTCCCTCTCCTACGAGCAGTACTTC. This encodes CASSLGAASLSYEQYF.

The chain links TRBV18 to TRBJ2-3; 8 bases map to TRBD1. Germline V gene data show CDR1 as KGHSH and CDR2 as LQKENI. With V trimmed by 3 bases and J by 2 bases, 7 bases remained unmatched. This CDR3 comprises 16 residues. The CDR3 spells CASSPRTGTDTDTQYF. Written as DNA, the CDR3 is TGTGCCAGCTCACCGAGGACAGGGACAGACACAGATACGCAGTATTTT.

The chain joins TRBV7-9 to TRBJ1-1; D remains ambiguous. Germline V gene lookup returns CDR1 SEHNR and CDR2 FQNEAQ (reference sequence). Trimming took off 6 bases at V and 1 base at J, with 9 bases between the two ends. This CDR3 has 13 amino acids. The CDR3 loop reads CASRTTRNTEAFF. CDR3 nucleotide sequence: TGTGCCAGCAGAACAACGAGGAACACTGAAGCTTTCTTT.

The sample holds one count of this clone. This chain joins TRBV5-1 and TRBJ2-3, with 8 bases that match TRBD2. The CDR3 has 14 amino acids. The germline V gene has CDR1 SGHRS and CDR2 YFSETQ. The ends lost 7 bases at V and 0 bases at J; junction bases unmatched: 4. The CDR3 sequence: CASQREPSTDTQYF. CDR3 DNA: TGCGCCAGCCAGCGGGAGCCGAGCACAGATACGCAGTATTTT.

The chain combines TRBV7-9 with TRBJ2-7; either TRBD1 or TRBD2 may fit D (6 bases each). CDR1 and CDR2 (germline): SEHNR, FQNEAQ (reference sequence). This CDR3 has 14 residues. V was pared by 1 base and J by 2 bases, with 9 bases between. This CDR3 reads CASSLGGAPYEQYF. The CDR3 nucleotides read TGTGCCAGCAGCTTAGGGGGGGCCCCCTACGAGCAGTACTTC.

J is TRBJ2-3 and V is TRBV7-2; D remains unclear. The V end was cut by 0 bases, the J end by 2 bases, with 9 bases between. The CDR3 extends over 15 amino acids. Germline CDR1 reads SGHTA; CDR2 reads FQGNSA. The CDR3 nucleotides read TGTGCCAGCAGCTTAGCGTACAGAAACACAGATACGCAGTATTTT. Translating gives CASSLAYRNTDTQYF.

This CDR3 is CASSLNPLGGLSTEAFF. In DNA form, the CDR3 reads TGCGCCAGCAGCTTGAATCCCTTAGGGGGCCTCTCCACTGAAGCTTTCTTT. The chain carries TRBV5-1 and TRBJ1-1; 7 bases line up with TRBD1. The germline gives CDR1 SGHRS, CDR2 YFSETQ. The length of the CDR3 is 17 residues. V dropped 1 base and J dropped 4; count of bases not matched to a gene: 13.

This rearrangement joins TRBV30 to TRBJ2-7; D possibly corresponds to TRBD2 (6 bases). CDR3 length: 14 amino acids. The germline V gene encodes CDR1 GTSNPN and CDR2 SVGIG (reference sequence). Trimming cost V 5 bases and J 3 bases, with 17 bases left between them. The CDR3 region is CAWSAGPSSYEQYF. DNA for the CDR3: TGTGCCTGGTCAGCGGGTCCAAGCAGCTACGAGCAGTACTTC.

CDR3 in amino acids: CASSPTGPSQETQYF. CDR3 DNA sequence: TGCGCCAGCAGCCCCACGGGACCCAGCCAAGAGACCCAGTACTTC. This sequence joins TRBV5-1 and TRBJ2-5; the D call may be TRBD1 or TRBD2 (5 bases each). CDR3 length: 15 residues. Trimming removed 4 bases from V and 1 base from J, with 14 bases in between. Germline CDR1 SGHRS, CDR2 YFSETQ.

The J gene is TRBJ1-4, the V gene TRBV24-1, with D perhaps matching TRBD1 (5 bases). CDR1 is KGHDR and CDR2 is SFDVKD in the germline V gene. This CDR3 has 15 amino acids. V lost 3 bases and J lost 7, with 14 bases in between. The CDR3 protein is CATSDGGLGFEKLFF. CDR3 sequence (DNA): TGTGCCACCAGTGATGGGGGTCTGGGGTTTGAAAAACTGTTTTTT.

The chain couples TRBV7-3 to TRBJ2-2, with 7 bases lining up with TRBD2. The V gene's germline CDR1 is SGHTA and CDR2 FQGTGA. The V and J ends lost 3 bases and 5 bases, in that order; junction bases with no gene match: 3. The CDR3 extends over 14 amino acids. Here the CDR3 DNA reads TGTGCCAGCAGCTTGAGGGGAGGGACCGGGGAGCTGTTTTTT. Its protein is CASSLRGGTGELFF.